The 12 T cell receptor beta chains in this list originate from one sample, sequenced in a study of T cells in narcolepsy. Repertoires were generated with immunoSEQ multiplex PCR, while TCRdb's copy carries only in-frame clones and drops some. In the table there are around 39,000 clones, roughly 88% of which are singletons. The sample comprised CD45RA- memory CD4+ T cells from PBMCs. The receptors derive from a human donor with narcolepsy.

The chain recombines TRBV21-1 with TRBJ1-5; the DNA was not used to check the table's D call, TRBD1. TRBV21-1 is a pseudogene locus. The CDR3 length is 18 residues. CDR3 amino acids: CASSSRQGHIYRNQPQHF. CDR3 DNA: TGTGCCAGCAGCTCCCGTCAGGGGCATATATATCGCAATCAGCCCCAGCATTTT.

This clone ranks as medium-sized (0.01 to 0.1%). This sequence joins TRBV7-2 and TRBJ1-6; 8 bases line up with TRBD1. Germline assignment: CDR1 SGHTA and CDR2 FQGNSA. The CDR3 has 16 residues. V trimming: 4 bases; J trimming: 8 bases; junction bases outside the gene matches: 10. The CDR3 sequence: CASSSRRGTGYSPLHF. The CDR3 nucleotides are TGTGCCAGCAGCTCCCGCAGGGGGACAGGCTATTCACCCCTCCACTTT.

The V call is TRBV5-1, the J call TRBJ2-1, with no clear D. Germline V gives CDR1 SGHRS, CDR2 YFSETQ. The CDR3 sequence is 11 residues long. Trimming stripped 4 bases from V and 8 bases from J, with 7 bases between. The DNA for the CDR3 is TGCGCCAGCAGCACAAGGGATGAGCAGTTCTTC. Amino acids: CASSTRDEQFF.

The chain recombines TRBV11-2 with TRBJ2-5, with D possibly TRBD2 on 5 matching bases. Germline lookup yields CDR1 SGHAT and CDR2 FQNNGV. V was shortened by 5 bases and J by 1 base, with 11 bases between the two germline ends. The CDR3 loop spans 14 amino acids. For the CDR3, the DNA is TGTGCCAGCAGCCATACCCGGGGCCAAGAGACCCAGTACTTC. Residues: CASSHTRGQETQYF.

The V gene is TRBV11-3, the J gene TRBJ2-1; no definite D call. V was shortened by 0 bases and J by 6 bases, with 0 bases between the two germline ends. Germline CDR1 is SGHNT and CDR2 is YENEEA. The CDR3 totals 11 residues. CDR3 amino acids: CASSLDNEQFF. DNA of the CDR3: TGTGCCAGCAGCTTAGACAATGAGCAGTTCTTC.

This clone has only a few counts. The CDR3 spells CASSQADTYGYTF. CDR3 bases: TGTGCCAGCAGCCAAGCGGACACCTATGGCTACACCTTC. V and J are TRBV14 and TRBJ1-2; TRBD1 might be the D (5 bases). CDR3 size: 13 residues. The V gene's germline CDR1 is SGHDN and CDR2 FVKESK. The germline V and J ends were trimmed by 1 base and 4 bases, with 7 bases remaining between them.

The chain joins TRBV12-5 to TRBJ1-6; TRBD1 aligns across 10 bases. V gave up 5 bases and J gave up 7 bases; unmatched junction bases: 5. From germline, CDR1 is LGHNT and CDR2 FRNRAP. The CDR3 has 15 residues. The CDR3 spells CASGIGTGANSPLHF. As DNA, the CDR3 is TGTGCTAGTGGTATCGGGACAGGGGCAAATTCACCCCTCCACTTT.

The rearrangement joins TRBV7-2 to TRBJ2-7; D is tentatively TRBD1 or TRBD2 (6 bases each). Trimming took 5 bases from V and 3 from J, leaving 11 bases between them. Germline loops: CDR1 SGHTA, CDR2 FQGNSA. The CDR3 contains 13 residues. CDR3 sequence: CASSGGTYYEQYF. The CDR3 DNA follows: TGTGCCAGCAGCGGAGGGACATACTACGAGCAGTACTTC.

This sequence joins TRBV2 and TRBJ2-2, with 14 bases identical to TRBD2. The CDR3 runs 16 residues. The J segment lost 5 bases and the V segment lost 8 bases, leaving 7 bases of the junction unmatched. The germline V gene has CDR1 SNHLY and CDR2 FYNNEI. CDR3 sequence: CASDGLAGGGTGELFF. CDR3 coding DNA: TGTGCCAGCGACGGACTAGCGGGGGGTGGAACCGGGGAGCTGTTTTTT. The full variable domain, with the rest looked up from reference TRBV2 and TRBJ2-2, is EPEVTQTPSHQVTQMGQEVILRCVPISNHLYFYWYRQILGQKVEFLVSFYNNEISEKSEIFDDQFSVERPDGSNFTLKIRSTKLEDSAMYFCASDGLAGGGTGELFFGEGSRLTVL.

The chain employs TRBV5-6 and TRBJ2-5; possibly TRBD1 for D (6 bases). Germline-derived CDR1 and CDR2 are SGHDT and YYEEEE. The CDR3 is made up of 14 amino acids. V was pared by 4 bases and J by 1 base, with 11 bases between. The CDR3 loop reads CASSHGTTQETQYF. In DNA form, the CDR3 reads TGTGCCAGCAGCCATGGGACAACCCAAGAGACCCAGTACTTC.

This chain uses TRBV10-3 with TRBJ2-1, with 7 nucleotides matching TRBD1. Germline lookup yields CDR1 ENHRY and CDR2 SYGVKD. V dropped 2 bases and J dropped 8; count of bases not matched to a gene: 6. The CDR3 contains 14 residues. CDR3 nucleotide sequence: TGTGCCATCAGTGAGAGGGGGCCGGAGGATGAGCAGTTCTTC. Translating gives CAISERGPEDEQFF.

In its sample, this clone was seen once. In DNA, the CDR3 is TGTGCCAGCAGCAAAAGAGGAGCGGGGGGGCCCCCAGATACGCAGTATTTT. As protein: CASSKRGAGGPPDTQYF. The chain is built from TRBV21-1 and TRBJ2-3; the D call of TRBD2 is as the table states it, not checked on the DNA. TRBV21-1 is a pseudogene locus. This CDR3 region has 17 residues.